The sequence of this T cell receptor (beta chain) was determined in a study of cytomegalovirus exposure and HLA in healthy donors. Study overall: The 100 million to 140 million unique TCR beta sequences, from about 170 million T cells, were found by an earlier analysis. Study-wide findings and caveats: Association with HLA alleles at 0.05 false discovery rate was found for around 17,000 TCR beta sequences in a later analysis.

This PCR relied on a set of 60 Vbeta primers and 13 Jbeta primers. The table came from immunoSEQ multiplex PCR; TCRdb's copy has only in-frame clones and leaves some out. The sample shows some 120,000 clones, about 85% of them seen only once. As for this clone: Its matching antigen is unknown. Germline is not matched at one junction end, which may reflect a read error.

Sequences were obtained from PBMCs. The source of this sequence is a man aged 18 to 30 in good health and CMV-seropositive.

For the CDR3, the DNA is TGTGCTAGCAGCTTTTTAGTCCGACAAAATTCACCCCTCCACTTT. It specifies CASSFLVRQNSPLHF. The V and J genes are TRBV7-7 and TRBJ1-6; D ambiguous. Germline assignment: CDR1 SSHAT and CDR2 FNYEAQ (reference sequence). The CDR3 is made up of 15 amino acids. The entire variable domain, with the rest obtained from reference TRBV7-7 and TRBJ1-6, is as follows: GAGVSQSPRYKVTKRGQDVTLRCDPISSHATLYWYQQALGQGPEFLTYFNYEAQPDKSGLPSDRFSAERPEGSISTLTIQRTEQRDSAMYRCASSFLVRQNSPLHFGNGTRLTVT.